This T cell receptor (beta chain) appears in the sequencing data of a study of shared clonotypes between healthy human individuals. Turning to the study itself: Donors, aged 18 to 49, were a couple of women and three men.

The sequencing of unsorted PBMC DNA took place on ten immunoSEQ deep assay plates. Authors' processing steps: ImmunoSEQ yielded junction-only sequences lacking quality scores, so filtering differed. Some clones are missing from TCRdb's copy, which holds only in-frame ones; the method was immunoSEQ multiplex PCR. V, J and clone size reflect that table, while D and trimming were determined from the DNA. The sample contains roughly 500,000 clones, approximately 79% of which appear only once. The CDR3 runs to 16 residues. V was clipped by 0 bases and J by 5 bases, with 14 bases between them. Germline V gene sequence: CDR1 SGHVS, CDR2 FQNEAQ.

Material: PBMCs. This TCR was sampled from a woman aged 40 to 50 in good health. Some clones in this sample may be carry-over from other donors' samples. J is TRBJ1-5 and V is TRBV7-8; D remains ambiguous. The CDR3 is CASSLAVLAADQPQHF. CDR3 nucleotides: TGTGCCAGCAGCTTAGCGGTTTTAGCAGCTGATCAGCCCCAGCATTTT.